This record covers a single T cell receptor beta chain. Antigen: not known. This entry comes from a study of cytomegalovirus exposure and HLA in healthy donors. Study results and caveats: The records held CMV serostatus as the only immune exposure information. With further analysis later on, most CMV-associated TCR beta chains appeared HLA-restricted. TCR beta sequences reportedly predicted the HLA-A and HLA-B alleles of most subjects accurately.

Trimming stripped 3 bases from V and 1 base from J, with 10 bases between. This CDR3 has 14 residues. From germline, CDR1 is SGDLS and CDR2 YYNGEE. Researchers ran the PCR with 60 Vbeta and 13 Jbeta primers. TCRdb's copy holds only in-frame clones and misses some; the assay was immunoSEQ multiplex PCR. Recorded for this sample: roughly 71,000 clones. This chain uses TRBV9 with TRBJ1-1, with a possible D match to TRBD1 (6 bases). The TCR was taken from a woman aged 40 to 49 in good health and CMV-seropositive. The sequencing sample was made of PBMCs. The DNA for the CDR3 is TGTGCCAGCAGCGCGGACAGTTGGAACACTGAAGCTTTCTTT. Amino acids: CASSADSWNTEAFF.